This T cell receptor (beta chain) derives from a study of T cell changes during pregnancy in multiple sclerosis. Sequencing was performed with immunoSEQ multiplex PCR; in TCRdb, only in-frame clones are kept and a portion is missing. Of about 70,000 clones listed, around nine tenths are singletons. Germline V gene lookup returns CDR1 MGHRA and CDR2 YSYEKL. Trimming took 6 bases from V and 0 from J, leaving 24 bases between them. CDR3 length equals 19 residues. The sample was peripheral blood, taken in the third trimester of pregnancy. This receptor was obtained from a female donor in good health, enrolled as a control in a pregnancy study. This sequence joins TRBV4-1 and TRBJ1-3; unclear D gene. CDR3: CASRRAPERPPSSGNTIYF. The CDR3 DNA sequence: TGCGCCAGCAGGCGGGCTCCCGAGCGTCCCCCTAGCTCTGGAAACACCATATATTTT.